Listed below are T cell receptor beta chains from one sample, sequenced in a study of cytomegalovirus exposure and HLA in healthy donors. The table came from immunoSEQ multiplex PCR; TCRdb's copy has only in-frame clones and leaves some out. The table lists some 150,000 clones, over 75% of them singletons. Sequences were obtained from PBMCs. All receptors derive from a man under 40 in good health and CMV-seropositive. Both conserved end residues are part of each CDR3. The D gene is left open where the match is weak. A row's size may be missing; if present it is once, few, many or a size class.

d_call clone_size j_call v_call cdr3_aa cdr3_nt
- - TRBJ2-7 TRBV28 CASSFQVPYEQYF TGTGCCAGCAGTTTCCAGGTACCCTACGAGCAGTACTTC
- - TRBJ2-6 TRBV5-1 CASSLNNLRGANVLTF TGCGCCAGCAGCTTGAATAACTTGAGAGGGGCCAACGTCCTGACTTTC
TRBD2 - TRBJ2-7 TRBV19 CASSISGIPGEQYF TGTGCCAGTAGCATTAGCGGGATTCCGGGAGAGCAGTACTTC
TRBD1 once TRBJ2-7 TRBV27 CASSTPGGRQYF TGTGCCAGCAGTACCCCAGGGGGCAGGCAGTACTTC
- - TRBJ1-1 TRBV25-1 CASSVGRQKAFF TGTGCCAGCAGTGTTGGGCGCCAGAAAGCTTTCTTT
- - TRBJ1-4 TRBV19 CASSGIGRPTNEKLFF TGTGCCAGTAGCGGGATCGGCCGGCCAACTAATGAAAAACTGTTTTTT
TRBD2 - TRBJ2-5 TRBV18 CASSPGTSGVHQETQYF TGTGCCAGCTCACCAGGGACTAGCGGGGTTCACCAAGAGACCCAGTACTTC
- - TRBJ2-4 TRBV7-9 CASSRELTKNIQYF TGTGCCAGCTCGAGGGAGTTGACCAAAAACATTCAGTACTTC
- - TRBJ2-1 TRBV10-2 CASSDSGFRARRDEQFF TGCGCCAGCAGTGATTCGGGTTTCAGGGCCCGCCGGGATGAGCAGTTCTTC
TRBD1 - TRBJ2-5 TRBV4-1 CASSQDSGQGAPAQYF TGCGCCAGCAGCCAAGATAGCGGACAGGGGGCCCCGGCCCAGTACTTC
- - TRBJ2-2 TRBV6-5 CASSYIGTGELFF TGTGCCAGCAGTTACATCGGCACCGGGGAGCTGTTTTTT
TRBD2 - TRBJ2-1 TRBV5-5 CASSPPSGGAYNEQFF TGTGCCAGCAGCCCACCGAGCGGGGGGGCTTACAATGAGCAGTTCTTC
- few TRBJ2-1 TRBV27 CASSLGLSSSYNEQFF TGTGCCAGCAGTTTAGGTTTGTCGAGCTCCTACAATGAGCAGTTCTTC
TRBD2 - TRBJ2-7 TRBV27 CASSSPGRAVYEQYF TGTGCCAGCAGTTCCCCCGGGAGGGCCGTCTACGAGCAGTACTTC
- - TRBJ2-1 TRBV5-5 CASSLEASGSYNEQFF TGTGCCAGCAGCTTGGAGGCCTCGGGGTCCTACAATGAGCAGTTCTTC
- - TRBJ2-5 TRBV5-1 CASSRDKGVKETQYF TGCGCCAGCAGCCGGGACAAGGGTGTTAAAGAGACCCAGTACTTC
- - TRBJ2-7 TRBV15 CATSRPPGSSYEQYF TGTGCCACCAGCAGACCCCCAGGTAGCTCCTACGAGCAGTACTTC
- - TRBJ1-1 TRBV29-1 CSAQGMNTEAFF TGCAGCGCACAGGGAATGAACACTGAAGCTTTCTTT
TRBD1 - TRBJ1-5 TRBV28 CASSPWTGDQPQHF TGTGCCAGCAGCCCATGGACAGGGGATCAGCCCCAGCATTTT
TRBD1 - TRBJ2-7 TRBV7-9 CASRWDRDSSYEQYF TGTGCCAGCAGGTGGGACAGGGACAGCTCCTACGAGCAGTACTTC
TRBD1 - TRBJ2-2 TRBV18 CASSPGTGTTGELFF TGTGCCAGCTCACCTGGGACAGGGACCACCGGGGAGCTGTTTTTT
TRBD2 - TRBJ2-5 TRBV6-1 CASSEGGLAGVQETQYF TGTGCCAGCAGTGAAGGAGGTCTAGCGGGGGTACAAGAGACCCAGTACTTC
- - TRBJ1-6 TRBV11-2 CASSLVAGFRSPLHF TGTGCCAGCAGCTTAGTTGCAGGGTTTAGGTCACCCCTCCACTTT
- - TRBJ1-3 TRBV9 CASSLQGSSGNTIYF TGTGCCAGCAGCCTTCAGGGCAGCTCTGGAAACACCATATATTTT
- - TRBJ1-6 TRBV21-1 CASSERQAPQVLHF TGTGCCAGCAGCGAACGACAGGCCCCCCAAGTCCTCCACTTT
TRBD1 - TRBJ1-5 TRBV5-6 CASSVTGNEQPQHF TGTGCCAGCAGCGTGACAGGGAATGAACAGCCCCAGCATTTT
TRBD1 - TRBJ2-6 TRBV28 CASSPPPGQGRSGANVLTF TGTGCCAGCAGCCCACCTCCGGGACAGGGTAGGTCTGGGGCCAACGTCCTGACTTTC
- - TRBJ2-6 TRBV19 CASSMGGLGSGANVLTF TGTGCCAGTAGTATGGGGGGACTGGGCTCTGGGGCCAACGTCCTGACTTTC
- - TRBJ2-2 TRBV28 CASSFTGDTGELFF TGTGCCAGCAGTTTTACAGGCGACACCGGGGAGCTGTTTTTT
TRBD2 - TRBJ2-3 TRBV6-4 CASSEDLAGTDTQYF TGTGCCAGCAGCGAGGATCTAGCGGGGACAGATACGCAGTATTTT
- once TRBJ2-7 TRBV14 CASSRQGGGFYEQYF TGTGCCAGCAGCAGACAGGGTGGGGGGTTCTACGAGCAGTACTTC
TRBD1 - TRBJ2-6 TRBV27 CASSPGTGLRGANVLTF TGTGCCAGCAGCCCCGGGACAGGGCTACGTGGGGCCAACGTCCTGACTTTC
TRBD1 - TRBJ1-2 TRBV28 CASSSWDSYTF TGTGCCAGCAGTTCGTGGGACAGTTACACCTTC